This T cell receptor (beta chain) was retrieved from a study of CD8+CD57+ T cells in acquired aplastic anemia. V lost 9 bases to trimming and J lost 10 bases; unmatched junction nucleotides: 11. This CDR3 contains 14 residues. The V gene's germline CDR1 is MNHEY and CDR2 SVGAGI. Investigators profiled TCR beta VDJ and CDR3 from genomic DNA template. TCRdb re-called the reads through MiXCR, storing one row per CDR3 protein. The sample holds 250,000 or so distinct CDR3 sequences, around 46% seen once. Only patients with CD8+CD57+ cell expansion on flow cytometry were chosen for sequencing. The material sequenced was sorted CD4+, CD8+, or CD8+CD57+ T cells (not recorded which) from PBMCs. This sequence was found in a human donor with aplastic anemia. This chain links TRBV6-5 with TRBJ2-1, with 11 bases that match TRBD2. Here the CDR3 reads CASRSSGGREEQFF. The CDR3 nucleotides read TGTGCCAGTCGATCTAGCGGGGGGCGGGAAGAGCAGTTCTTC.